Detailed here is one TCR beta chain. Its target is unknown. V shed 10 bases and J 5 bases; nucleotides not matched to a gene: 11. This CDR3 is 15 amino acids long. CDR1 is SNHLY and CDR2 is FYNNEI in the germline V gene. The data belong to a study of fetal regulatory T cell absence and autoimmunity. Study as a whole: Exocrine pancreas autoimmunity occurred in IPEX patients lacking clinical diabetes.

Study-wide results and limits: TRB gene family usage was broadly similar in cord blood and pancreas. Compared with cord blood, pancreas showed oligoclonal TCR enrichment, some clones over 80-fold.

Sequencing was performed with immunoSEQ multiplex PCR; in TCRdb, only in-frame clones are kept and a portion is missing. The sample carries just over 45,000 clones, about 86% recorded once. This clonotype was obtained from a newborn boy with IPEX syndrome. This sequence joins TRBV2 and TRBJ2-1; 10 bases are a match to TRBD1. Sequencing was done on a sample of cord blood. The CDR3 protein is CATFIRDRGDNEQFF. CDR3 sequence (DNA): TGTGCCACCTTTATACGGGACAGGGGAGACAATGAGCAGTTCTTC.